This entry concerns a single TCR beta chain. This sample is part of a study of blood T cell repertoires in COVID-19. In the study overall: From T cells, B-cell-depleted T cells, or PBMCs came the material, which was cDNA or gDNA.

Repertoires were generated with immunoSEQ multiplex PCR, while TCRdb's copy carries only in-frame clones and drops some. The sample shows 100,000 or so clones, over 75% of them seen only once. Trimming stripped 9 bases from V and 0 bases from J, with 11 bases between. This CDR3 region has 14 residues. The V gene's germline CDR1 is MDHEN and CDR2 SYDVKM. This clonotype originated in a woman in her thirties with acute or convalescent COVID-19. This chain links TRBV28 with TRBJ1-4; D is undetermined. The sample was peripheral blood. The CDR3 loop reads CASRDRATNEKLFF. For the CDR3, the DNA is TGTGCCAGTCGGGATAGGGCAACTAATGAAAAACTGTTTTTT.